The text below deals with one T cell receptor (beta chain). Its antigen is still unknown. A much bigger clone sits one base away, suggesting this may be a read error. This sample is part of a study of regulatory T cells in long-lasting Graves disease. Germline assignment: CDR1 SGHTA and CDR2 FQGNSA. The CDR3 covers 16 residues. Libraries of TCR beta came from iRepertoire HTBI primers plus Arm-PCR of CDR3 regions. TCRdb reprocessed the multiplex PCR reads with MiXCR, giving one entry per CDR3 protein. The data hold about 610,000 distinct CDR3 sequences, with 16% observed a single time. This sample's time point: newly diagnosed GD, antithyroid drugs for less than 3 months. Generation of the TCR library employed RNA extracted from PBMCs. Whole-study findings and limits: It was peripheral blood alone, not thyroid tissue, that was studied.

The sample was also linked to a second study, of T cells in Graves' hyperthyroidism and ophthalmopathy. That paper notes: Clinical symptoms, serum thyroxine and TRAb, thyroid ultrasound and orbital computed tomography were used for the diagnoses. Initially, a first-round RT-PCR of the TCR CDR3 employed the HTBI primer set. Most thyroid clonotypes expanded above 0.001 were also detected in blood.

This receptor was identified in a man younger than 35 with Graves disease. This sequence joins TRBV7-2 and TRBJ1-2; no firm D call. The specimen was peripheral blood mononuclear cells (PBMCs), collected at new diagnosis, from a patient treated with antithyroid drugs. CDR3 sequence (DNA): TGTGTCAGCAGCTTAAAATGGCAGAGCGGGAGCTATGGCTACACCTTC. Its translation is CVSSLKWQSGSYGYTF.